This T cell receptor (beta chain) appears in the sequencing data of a study of blood T cell repertoires in COVID-19. In the original analysis: From reference gene primer amplification, estimates of nucleated cell counts were derived. The method was immunoSEQ multiplex PCR; TCRdb's version includes in-frame clones alone and lacks a portion of them. Clone size and the V and J calls come from that table; the DNA yielded D and trimming. This table has a few hundred thousand clones, approximately 85% appearing once. Germline CDR1 reads SGHAT; CDR2 reads FQNNGV. CDR3 length: 14 amino acids. Trimming took 1 base from V and 0 from J, leaving 4 bases between them.

The chain has TRBV11-2 and TRBJ1-3, with unresolved D. The sample taken for sequencing was peripheral blood. This receptor was taken from a woman in her sixties or seventies with acute or convalescent COVID-19. Written as DNA, the CDR3 is TGTGCCAGCAGCTTAGGTTACTCTGGAAACACCATATATTTT. Amino acids: CASSLGYSGNTIYF.